The clone carrying this T cell receptor (beta chain) was found many times. The sample originates from a study of Graves' ophthalmopathy and Graves' hyperthyroidism. Thyroid ultrasound, orbital computed tomography, TRAb, serum thyroxine and clinical symptoms formed the basis of diagnosis. The authors amplified TCR beta CDR3 regions from RNA transcripts. HTBI-primed RT-PCR formed the first round, and a multiplex PCR formed the second. In TCRdb, the multiplex PCR reads were re-called with MiXCR into one record per CDR3 protein. The repertoire holds 620,000 or so distinct CDR3 sequences, with 20% to 25% as singletons. This receptor was identified in a woman aged 18-29 years with stable Graves' hyperthyroidism. Some clones in this sample may be carry-over from other donors' samples. The source material was peripheral blood.

The CDR3 nucleotides read TGTGCCAGCAGTGAAGAGAGCGGGAGGTTAGAGACCCAGTACTTC. Translating it yields CASSEESGRLETQYF. The V and J genes are TRBV6-1 and TRBJ2-5; 9 nucleotides align to TRBD2. Losses at the gene ends were 1 base for V and 4 bases for J; bases not matched to a gene: 4. The CDR3 spans 15 residues. Germline V lookup: CDR1 MNHNS, CDR2 SASEGT.